This T cell receptor beta chain originates from a study of identifying expanded T cells in peripheral blood. Note on this clone: The antigen is unknown.

Sequencing used immunoSEQ multiplex PCR; TCRdb keeps in-frame clones, though not all of them. The table includes approximately 100,000 clones, 88% detected once. CDR1 SGHRS and CDR2 YFSETQ come from the germline V gene. The CDR3 contains 16 residues. Trimming removed 0 bases from V and 6 bases from J; junction bases left unmatched: 10. Healthy donors had no documented immune events, such as infections, while sampled. Findings of the study overall: Across healthy donors, higher total template counts meant significantly greater approximately two-week count variance. Over two and four weeks, about 15 and 19 clones changed, versus approximately 1.1 between replicates.

Sequencing used blood. The sequence was collected from a person aged 18-69 years in good health. V is TRBV5-1 and J is TRBJ1-1, with TRBD1 identical over 8 bases. CDR3 amino acids: CASSLATGAGGSEAFF. CDR3 DNA: TGCGCCAGCAGCTTGGCCACTGGGGCAGGGGGCTCTGAAGCTTTCTTT.